The next 27 T cell receptor beta chains were all read from a single sample in a study of blood T cell repertoires in COVID-19. The repertoire was sequenced with immunoSEQ multiplex PCR; TCRdb's copy has only in-frame clones and lacks some. The table includes over 350,000 clones, over 75% detected once. Sequencing was carried out using PBMCs or T cells enriched from blood (not recorded which). These receptors came from a woman in her twenties or thirties with acute COVID-19.

The gene calls are TRBV7-2 and TRBJ1-2; D remains unclear. This CDR3 comprises 14 residues. The V gene lost 6 bases and the J gene lost 2 bases, with 13 bases spanning the gap. Germline V gene lookup returns CDR1 SGHTA and CDR2 FQGNSA. The CDR3 region has the DNA TGTGCCAGCAGACCGATGCGGTCGAACTATGGCTACACCTTC. Amino acid sequence: CASRPMRSNYGYTF.

The chain uses TRBV5-1 and TRBJ2-2; TRBD2 matches at 8 bases. The germline V gene encodes CDR1 SGHRS and CDR2 YFSETQ. This CDR3 spans 20 amino acids. Trimming removed 0 bases from V and 2 bases from J; junction bases left unmatched: 15. CDR3 sequence: CASSLVLAGTSLPNTGELFF. CDR3 nucleotide sequence: TGCGCCAGCAGCTTGGTTTTAGCGGGGACCTCCCTCCCAAACACCGGGGAGCTGTTTTTT.

This chain links TRBV5-5 with TRBJ2-5; no clear D gene. The CDR3 has 12 residues. CDR1 is SGHKS, CDR2 YYEKEE, per germline (reference sequence). V lost 1 base, J lost 6 bases, and 7 bases lay in between. CDR3 sequence: CASSLRLKTQYF. CDR3 coding DNA: TGTGCCAGCAGCTTGCGGTTAAAGACCCAGTACTTC. The variable domain in full, with the rest retrieved from reference TRBV5-5 and TRBJ2-5, is DAGVTQSPTHLIKTRGQQVTLRCSPISGHKSVSWYQQVLGQGPQFIFQYYEKEERGRGNFPDRFSARQFPNYSSELNVNALLLGDSALYLCASSLRLKTQYFGPGTRLLVL.

The rearrangement links TRBV6-6 to TRBJ1-2; D gene unclear. The CDR3 is made up of 14 amino acids. With 11 bases removed from V and 4 bases from J, the gap between germline ends came to 20 bases. Germline-derived CDR1 and CDR2 are MNHNY and SVGAGI (reference sequence). CDR3: CASCPGHTSYGYTF. As DNA, the CDR3 is TGTGCCTCCTGCCCGGGTCACACCTCCTATGGCTACACCTTC.

The J gene is TRBJ2-1, the V gene TRBV5-5, with D perhaps matching TRBD2 (6 bases). Trimming cost V 0 bases and J 9 bases, with 13 bases left between them. Per the germline V gene, CDR1 is SGHKS and CDR2 is YYEKEE (reference sequence). CDR3 length: 14 amino acids. The CDR3 nucleotides read TGTGCCAGCAGCTTGGTGGGGGGTACAAGTGAGCAGTTCTTC. It translates to CASSLVGGTSEQFF. The whole variable domain, filled in from reference TRBV5-5 and TRBJ2-1, reads DAGVTQSPTHLIKTRGQQVTLRCSPISGHKSVSWYQQVLGQGPQFIFQYYEKEERGRGNFPDRFSARQFPNYSSELNVNALLLGDSALYLCASSLVGGTSEQFFGPGTRLTVL.

The rearrangement uses TRBV5-1 and TRBJ1-3, with D maybe TRBD1 (5 bases). CDR3 length: 16 residues. Trimming pared 0 bases from V and 5 bases from J, leaving 15 bases between. Germline lookup yields CDR1 SGHRS and CDR2 YFSETQ. CDR3 loop: CASSLDGQGWRNTIYF. Here the CDR3 DNA reads TGCGCCAGCAGCTTGGATGGGCAGGGTTGGAGAAACACCATATATTTT.

The V gene is TRBV7-2, the J gene TRBJ2-7, with D possibly being TRBD1 (5 bases). Germline-derived CDR1 and CDR2 are SGHTA and FQGNSA. This CDR3 region has 13 residues. With 5 bases removed from V and 5 bases from J, the gap between germline ends came to 13 bases. This chain's CDR3 is CASSATGLNEQYF. The CDR3 coding sequence is TGTGCCAGCAGCGCCACAGGTTTGAACGAGCAGTACTTC.

V is TRBV19 and J is TRBJ1-1; the match to TRBD1 covers 8 bases. The CDR3 has 16 residues. The V segment lost 3 bases and the J segment 4 bases; nucleotides outside the gene matches: 10. CDR1 and CDR2 (germline): LNHDA, SQIVND (reference sequence). The CDR3 is CASSMTQGAGSTEAFF. CDR3 in DNA: TGTGCCAGTAGTATGACCCAGGGGGCGGGGAGCACTGAAGCTTTCTTT.

In its sample, this clone was seen once. The chain has TRBV2 and TRBJ1-2, with 8 bases identical to TRBD1. J was trimmed by 5 bases and V by 1 base; bases with no gene match: 6. Germline lookup yields CDR1 SNHLY and CDR2 FYNNEI. The CDR3 extends over 15 amino acids. The CDR3 nucleotides are TGTGCCAGCAGTGAAGAGACAGGGGTGGGTTATGGCTACACCTTC. Translation: CASSEETGVGYGYTF.

The V call is TRBV14, the J call TRBJ2-5; TRBD2 is a possible D gene (6 bases). Per the germline V gene, CDR1 is SGHDN and CDR2 is FVKESK. The CDR3 consists of 13 residues. The V and J ends lost 2 bases and 7 bases respectively, with 11 bases between them. CDR3 amino acids: CASSQRSGGTQYF. The CDR3 bases are TGTGCCAGCAGCCAACGTAGCGGAGGGACCCAGTACTTC.

J is TRBJ1-1 and V is TRBV6-2 or TRBV6-3; 9 bases are a match to TRBD1. The CDR3 extends over 13 amino acids. The germline V gene encodes CDR1 MNHEY and CDR2 SVGEGT. The trim removed 2 bases at V and 8 bases at J, leaving 3 bases unmatched. CDR3 protein: CASSYGTGLEAFF. As DNA, the CDR3 is TGTGCCAGCAGTTACGGGACAGGGCTCGAAGCTTTCTTT.

The V gene is TRBV18, the J gene TRBJ2-7; 12 nucleotides align to TRBD2. V was clipped by 4 bases and J by 2 bases; unmatched bases: 3. This CDR3 comprises 15 residues. Per the germline V gene, CDR1 is KGHSH and CDR2 is LQKENI. CDR3 bases: TGTGCCAGCTCACGTTCTAGCGGGGGGGCCTACGAGCAGTACTTC. Its translation is CASSRSSGGAYEQYF.

The J gene is TRBJ1-6, the V gene TRBV10-3, with 12 bases fitting TRBD1. Germline V gene sequence: CDR1 ENHRY, CDR2 SYGVKD. V dropped 7 bases and J dropped 6; count of bases not matched to a gene: 4. This CDR3 contains 15 residues. CDR3 loop: CAITGDRGLNSPLHF. CDR3 DNA: TGTGCCATCACCGGGGACAGGGGGCTTAATTCACCCCTCCACTTT.

The V and J genes are TRBV7-2 and TRBJ1-1; no reliable D call. Germline CDR1 and CDR2: SGHTA and FQGNSA. V was trimmed by 1 base and J by 0 bases, leaving 9 bases between them. This CDR3 has 15 residues. CDR3 sequence (DNA): TGTGCCAGCAGCTTAGTCGAGGGAATGAACACTGAAGCTTTCTTT. Amino acids: CASSLVEGMNTEAFF.

This chain uses TRBV27 with TRBJ2-7, with TRBD1 matching over 8 bases. V shed 6 bases and J 0 bases; nucleotides not matched to a gene: 4. In germline, CDR1 is MNHEY, CDR2 SMNVEV (reference sequence). The CDR3 totals 14 residues. The CDR3, as DNA: TGTGCCAGCAGCAGGACAGGGAGCTCCTACGAGCAGTACTTC. Amino acids: CASSRTGSSYEQYF.

This clone was recorded once. The chain recombines TRBV10-2 with TRBJ1-4; a weak D match, TRBD1 (5 bases). Trimming stripped 4 bases from V and 3 bases from J, with 18 bases between. The CDR3 sequence is 17 residues long. Germline-derived CDR1 and CDR2 are WSHSY and SAAADI. The CDR3 coding sequence is TGCGCCAGCAGTGCCGGACTATGGACACTTTCTAATGAAAAACTGTTTTTT. It encodes CASSAGLWTLSNEKLFF.

This CDR3 is CASIGGADHNEQFF. The CDR3 DNA reads TGCGCCAGCATTGGGGGGGCCGATCATAATGAGCAGTTCTTC. The V call is TRBV5-1, the J call TRBJ2-1; D perhaps matches TRBD2 (7 bases). The V end was cut by 6 bases, the J end by 7 bases, with 17 bases between. The CDR3 consists of 14 residues. Germline CDR1 and CDR2: SGHRS and YFSETQ.

The sample holds one count of this clone. The chain has TRBV6-5 and TRBJ2-7; D not certain. Germline lookup yields CDR1 MNHEY and CDR2 SVGAGI. The V end lost 9 bases, the J end lost 2 bases, and 17 bases lay between the germline ends. The CDR3 extends over 14 amino acids. CDR3 coding DNA: TGTGCCAGTGAGGTCGGAGCAAGAGCCTACGAGCAGTACTTC. This translates into CASEVGARAYEQYF.

The chain carries TRBV5-5 and TRBJ2-2, with 8 bases fitting TRBD1. V was clipped by 0 bases and J by 6 bases; unmatched bases: 4. The CDR3 has 15 residues. The V gene's germline CDR1 is SGHKS and CDR2 YYEKEE (reference sequence). Here the CDR3 reads CASSLGTGRPGELFF. CDR3 bases: TGTGCCAGCAGCTTGGGGACAGGGCGTCCCGGGGAGCTGTTTTTT.

On this clone: The sample has other DNA sequences that encode this CDR3 too. The chain employs TRBV7-3 and TRBJ1-6, with 8 bases matching TRBD1. Germline V lookup: CDR1 SGHTA, CDR2 FQGTGA. The CDR3 extends over 14 amino acids. V was pared by 4 bases and J by 10 bases, with 6 bases of the junction left unmatched. The CDR3 coding sequence is TGTGCCAGCAGCTCCGGACAGGGAGGCTCACCCCTCCACTTT. Translated, it gives CASSSGQGGSPLHF.

V is TRBV10-3 and J is TRBJ2-1; 10 bases agree with TRBD2. This CDR3 is 16 amino acids long. With V trimmed by 4 bases and J by 4 bases, 7 bases remained unmatched. Germline V gives CDR1 ENHRY, CDR2 SYGVKD. CDR3 residues: CAISGQRGGLYNEQFF. As DNA, the CDR3 is TGTGCCATCAGTGGTCAGCGGGGGGGCCTTTACAATGAGCAGTTCTTC.

J is TRBJ2-7 and V is TRBV29-1, with 8 bases identical to TRBD2. The V gene's germline CDR1 is SQVTM and CDR2 ANQGSEA. The V segment lost 1 base and the J segment 3 bases; nucleotides outside the gene matches: 11. The CDR3 length is 16 residues. As DNA, the CDR3 is TGCAGCGTTGAAGGGGCTCTAGCGGGCTTGTTCTACGAGCAGTACTTC. It translates to CSVEGALAGLFYEQYF.

The CDR3 protein is CASREQGINNSPLHF. The CDR3 bases are TGTGCCAGCAGAGAACAGGGGATTAATAATTCACCCCTCCACTTT. The rearrangement uses TRBV2 and TRBJ1-6; 7 nucleotides line up with TRBD1. The germline CDR1 and CDR2 sequences are SNHLY and FYNNEI. V gave up 6 bases and J gave up 5 bases; unmatched junction bases: 7. CDR3 length equals 15 residues. The whole variable domain, remainder taken from reference TRBV2 and TRBJ1-6, is EPEVTQTPSHQVTQMGQEVILRCVPISNHLYFYWYRQILGQKVEFLVSFYNNEISEKSEIFDDQFSVERPDGSNFTLKIRSTKLEDSAMYFCASREQGINNSPLHFGNGTRLTVT.

The chain uses TRBV7-2 and TRBJ2-7; D possibly corresponds to TRBD2 (6 bases). The ends were cut back, 5 bases at V and 6 bases at J, with 20 bases in the middle. The CDR3 consists of 15 residues. Germline values: CDR1 SGHTA, CDR2 FQGNSA. Written as DNA, the CDR3 is TGTGCCAGCAGCCCTGGGGGGTTCGGTATGGGCGAGCAGTACTTC. This gives the protein CASSPGGFGMGEQYF.

J is TRBJ1-5 and V is TRBV18; D gene uncertain. The CDR3 spans 14 residues. Trimming removed 6 bases at V and 5 bases at J, with 14 bases between. Germline lookup yields CDR1 KGHSH and CDR2 LQKENI. This CDR3 reads CASSPGGLDQPQHF. CDR3 nucleotides: TGTGCCAGCTCCCCAGGCGGTCTAGATCAGCCCCAGCATTTT.

V and J are TRBV24-1 and TRBJ2-2; TRBD1 matches at 10 bases. This CDR3 is 16 amino acids long. Germline loops: CDR1 KGHDR, CDR2 SFDVKD. V gave up 4 bases and J gave up 4 bases; unmatched junction bases: 5. The CDR3 reads CATSDLGQGGTGELFF. The CDR3 DNA follows: TGTGCCACCAGTGACCTAGGACAGGGGGGCACCGGGGAGCTGTTTTTT.

V gene TRBV5-6 combines with J gene TRBJ2-5; 7 nucleotides align to TRBD2. The CDR3 runs 14 residues. Germline trimming cut 1 base from V and 3 bases from J; bases unmatched to any gene: 3. Germline lookup yields CDR1 SGHDT and CDR2 YYEEEE. In nucleotides, the CDR3 is TGTGCCAGCAGCTTGAGGGGAGGGGAAGAGACCCAGTACTTC. Translated: CASSLRGGEETQYF. Variable domain in full (rest from reference TRBV5-6 and TRBJ2-5): DAGVTQSPTHLIKTRGQQVTLRCSPKSGHDTVSWYQQALGQGPQFIFQYYEEEERQRGNFPDRFSGHQFPNYSSELNVNALLLGDSALYLCASSLRGGEETQYFGPGTRLLVL.